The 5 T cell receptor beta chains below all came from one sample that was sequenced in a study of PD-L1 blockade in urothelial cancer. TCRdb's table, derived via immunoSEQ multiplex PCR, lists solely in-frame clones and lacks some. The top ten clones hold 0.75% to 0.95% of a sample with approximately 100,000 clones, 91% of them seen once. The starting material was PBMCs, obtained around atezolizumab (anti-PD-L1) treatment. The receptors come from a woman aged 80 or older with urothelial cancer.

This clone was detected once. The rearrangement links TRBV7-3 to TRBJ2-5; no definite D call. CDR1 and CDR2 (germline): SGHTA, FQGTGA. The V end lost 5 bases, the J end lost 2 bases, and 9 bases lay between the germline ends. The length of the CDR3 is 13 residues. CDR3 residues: CASSASGQETQYF. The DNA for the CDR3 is TGTGCCAGCAGCGCCTCGGGTCAAGAGACCCAGTACTTC.

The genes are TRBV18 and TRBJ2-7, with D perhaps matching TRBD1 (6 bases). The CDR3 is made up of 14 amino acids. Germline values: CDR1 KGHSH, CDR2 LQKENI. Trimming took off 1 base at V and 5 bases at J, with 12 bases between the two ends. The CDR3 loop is CASSPLGQFNEQYF. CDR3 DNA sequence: TGTGCCAGCTCACCACTAGGACAGTTCAACGAGCAGTACTTC.

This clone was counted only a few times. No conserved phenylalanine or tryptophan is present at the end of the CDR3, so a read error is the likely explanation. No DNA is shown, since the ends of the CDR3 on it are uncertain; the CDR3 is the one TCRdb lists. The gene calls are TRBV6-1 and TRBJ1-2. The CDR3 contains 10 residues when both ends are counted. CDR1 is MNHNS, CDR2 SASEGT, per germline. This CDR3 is CASSEEMAAL.

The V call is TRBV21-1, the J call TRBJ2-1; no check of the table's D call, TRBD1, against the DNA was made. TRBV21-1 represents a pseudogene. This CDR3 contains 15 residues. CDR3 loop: CASSPPGQGKNEQFF. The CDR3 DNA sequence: TGTGCCAGCAGTCCCCCGGGACAGGGAAAAAATGAGCAGTTCTTC.

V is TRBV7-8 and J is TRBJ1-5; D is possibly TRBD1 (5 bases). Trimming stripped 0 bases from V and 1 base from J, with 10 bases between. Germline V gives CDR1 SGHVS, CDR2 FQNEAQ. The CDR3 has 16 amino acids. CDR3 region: CASSLAGGISNQPQHF. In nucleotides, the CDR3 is TGTGCCAGCAGCTTAGCGGGGGGAATCAGCAATCAGCCCCAGCATTTT. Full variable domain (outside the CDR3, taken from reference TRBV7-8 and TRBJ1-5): GAGVSQSPRYKVAKRGQDVALRCDPISGHVSLFWYQQALGQGPEFLTYFQNEAQLDKSGLPSDRFFAERPEGSVSTLKIQRTQQEDSAVYLCASSLAGGISNQPQHFGDGTRLSIL.